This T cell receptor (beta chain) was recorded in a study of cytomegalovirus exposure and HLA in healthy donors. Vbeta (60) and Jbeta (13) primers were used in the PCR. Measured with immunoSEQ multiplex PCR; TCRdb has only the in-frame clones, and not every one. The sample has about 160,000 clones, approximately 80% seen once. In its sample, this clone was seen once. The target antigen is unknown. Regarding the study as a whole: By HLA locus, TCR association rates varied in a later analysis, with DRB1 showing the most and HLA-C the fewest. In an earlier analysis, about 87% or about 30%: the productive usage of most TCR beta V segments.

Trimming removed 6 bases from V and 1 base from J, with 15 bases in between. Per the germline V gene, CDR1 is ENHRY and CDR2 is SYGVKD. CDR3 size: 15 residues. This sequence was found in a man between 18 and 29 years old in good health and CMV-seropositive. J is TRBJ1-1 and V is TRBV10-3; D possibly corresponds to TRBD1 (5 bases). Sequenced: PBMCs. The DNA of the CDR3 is TGTGCCATCAGCTTGCACGACAGCCGGAACACTGAAGCTTTCTTT. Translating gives CAISLHDSRNTEAFF.